This T cell receptor beta chain derives from a study of CD8+CD57+ T cells in acquired aplastic anemia. Whole-study context: Sorted CD4+ plus CD8+ cells gave DNA averaging roughly 3 ug.

Using genomic DNA as the template, TCR beta VDJ and CDR3 profiling was carried out. Using its own MiXCR run on the reads, TCRdb lists one record per CDR3 protein. The sample lists roughly 420,000 distinct CDR3 sequences, under 80% occurring once. The sequence came from a human donor in good health, serving as a control. Sequenced material: sorted CD4+, CD8+, or CD8+CD57+ T cells (not recorded which) from PBMCs.

The CDR3 nucleotides are TGTGCCAGCAGTGCAGACAGGGTGAGGGATTCACCCCTCCACTTT. This gives the protein CASSADRVRDSPLHF. This chain joins TRBV12-3 or TRBV12-4 and TRBJ1-6, with 7 bases identical to TRBD1. This CDR3 has 15 residues. V trimming: 5 bases; J trimming: 8 bases; junction bases outside the gene matches: 9.